This T cell receptor beta chain was identified during a study of blood T cell repertoires in COVID-19. Turning to the study itself: The origin of the acute and convalescent COVID-19 samples was the United States, Italy and Spain. PBMCs, B-cell-depleted T cells, or T cells provided the cDNA or gDNA that made up the material.

Profiled with immunoSEQ multiplex PCR; TCRdb holds only in-frame clones, not every one. There are roughly 320,000 clones in the sample; 85% occur only once, and just over 7% lies in the top ten. J lost 6 bases, V lost 2 bases, and 3 bases had no gene match. Germline CDR1 is LGHDT and CDR2 is YNNKEL (reference sequence). The CDR3 has 14 amino acids. Sequencing input: peripheral blood. The chain links TRBV3-1 (or the pseudogene TRBV3-2) to TRBJ1-5; 8 bases map to TRBD1. This TCR was sampled from a human donor in a cohort sampled during active COVID-19. CDR3 region: CASSQSDRVQPQHF. In DNA form, the CDR3 reads TGTGCCAGCAGCCAATCGGACAGGGTTCAGCCCCAGCATTTT.